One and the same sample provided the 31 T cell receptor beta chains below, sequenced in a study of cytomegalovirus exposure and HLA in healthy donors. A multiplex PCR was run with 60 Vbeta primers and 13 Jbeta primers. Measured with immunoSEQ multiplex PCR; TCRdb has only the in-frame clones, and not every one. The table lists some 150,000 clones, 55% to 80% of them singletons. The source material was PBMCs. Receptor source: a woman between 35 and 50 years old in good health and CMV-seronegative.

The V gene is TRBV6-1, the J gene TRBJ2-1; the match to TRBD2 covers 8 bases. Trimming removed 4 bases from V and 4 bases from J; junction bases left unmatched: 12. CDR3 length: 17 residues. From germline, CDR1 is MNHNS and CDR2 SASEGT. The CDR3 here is CASSALIGGERYNEQFF. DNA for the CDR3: TGTGCCAGCAGTGCTTTAATCGGGGGGGAAAGGTACAATGAGCAGTTCTTC.

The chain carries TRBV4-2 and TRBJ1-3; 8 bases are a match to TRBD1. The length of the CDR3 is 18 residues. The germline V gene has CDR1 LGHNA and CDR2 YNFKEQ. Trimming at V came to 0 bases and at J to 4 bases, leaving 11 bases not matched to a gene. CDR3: CASSQDVRTGFQGNTIYF. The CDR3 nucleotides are TGTGCCAGCAGCCAAGATGTCCGGACAGGGTTTCAAGGAAACACCATATATTTT.

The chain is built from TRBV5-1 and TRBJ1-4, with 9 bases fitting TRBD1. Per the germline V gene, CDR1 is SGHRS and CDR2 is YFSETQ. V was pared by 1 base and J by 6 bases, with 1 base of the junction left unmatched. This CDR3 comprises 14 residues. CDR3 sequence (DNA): TGCGCCAGCAGCTTGACAGGGGGCTATGAAAAACTGTTTTTT. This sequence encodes CASSLTGGYEKLFF. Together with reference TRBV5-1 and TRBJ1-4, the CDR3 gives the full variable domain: KAGVTQTPRYLIKTRGQQVTLSCSPISGHRSVSWYQQTPGQGLQFLFEYFSETQRNKGNFPGRFSGRQFSNSRSEMNVSTLELGDSALYLCASSLTGGYEKLFFGSGTQLSVL.

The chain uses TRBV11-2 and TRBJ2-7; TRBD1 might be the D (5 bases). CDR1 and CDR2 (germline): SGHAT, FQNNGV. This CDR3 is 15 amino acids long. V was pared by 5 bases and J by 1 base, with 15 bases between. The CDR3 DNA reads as TGTGCCAGCAGCCAGGAAAGGCAGGGATCCTACGAGCAGTACTTC. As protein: CASSQERQGSYEQYF. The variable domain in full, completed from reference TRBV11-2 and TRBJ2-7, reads EAGVAQSPRYKIIEKRQSVAFWCNPISGHATLYWYQQILGQGPKLLIQFQNNGVVDDSQLPKDRFSAERLKGVDSTLKIQPAKLEDSAVYLCASSQERQGSYEQYFGPGTRLTVT.

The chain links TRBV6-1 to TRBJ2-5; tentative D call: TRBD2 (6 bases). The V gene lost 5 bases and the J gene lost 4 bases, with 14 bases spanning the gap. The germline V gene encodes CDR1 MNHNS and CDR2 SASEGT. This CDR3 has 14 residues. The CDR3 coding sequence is TGTGCCAGCAGTCGAGGGCCCGGGGGAGAGACCCAGTACTTC. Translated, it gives CASSRGPGGETQYF.

This CDR3 is CASSSQGDNEQFF. The DNA for the CDR3 is TGTGCCAGCTCATCCCAGGGTGACAATGAGCAGTTCTTC. The V and J genes are TRBV18 and TRBJ2-1; possible D gene TRBD1, 5 bases. Per germline, CDR1 KGHSH and CDR2 LQKENI. The CDR3 consists of 13 residues. V was cut by 5 bases and J by 5 bases, with 10 bases left in between.

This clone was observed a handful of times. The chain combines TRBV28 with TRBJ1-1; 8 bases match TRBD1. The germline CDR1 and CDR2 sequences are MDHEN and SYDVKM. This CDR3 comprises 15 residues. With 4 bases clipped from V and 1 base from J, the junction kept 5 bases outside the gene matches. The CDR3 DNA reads TGTGCCAGCAGTTCGACAGGGGAATGGAACACTGAAGCTTTCTTT. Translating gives CASSSTGEWNTEAFF.

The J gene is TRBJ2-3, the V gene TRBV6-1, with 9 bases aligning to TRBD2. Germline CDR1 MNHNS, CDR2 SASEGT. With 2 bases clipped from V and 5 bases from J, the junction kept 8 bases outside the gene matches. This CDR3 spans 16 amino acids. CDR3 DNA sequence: TGTGCCAGCAGTGAAATACGCGGGGGGGCCGTAGATACGCAGTATTTT. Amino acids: CASSEIRGGAVDTQYF.

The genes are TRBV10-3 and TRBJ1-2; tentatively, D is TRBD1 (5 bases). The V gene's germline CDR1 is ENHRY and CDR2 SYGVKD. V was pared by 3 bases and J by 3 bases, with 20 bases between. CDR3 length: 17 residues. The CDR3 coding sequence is TGTGCCATCAGTGACCCCGGATCAGGGAGGCAGGACTATGGCTACACCTTC. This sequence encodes CAISDPGSGRQDYGYTF.

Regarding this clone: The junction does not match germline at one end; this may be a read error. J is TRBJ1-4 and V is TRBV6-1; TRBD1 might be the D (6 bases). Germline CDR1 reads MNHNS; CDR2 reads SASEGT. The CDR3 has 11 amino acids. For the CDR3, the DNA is TGTGCCAGCAGTGTAACGGGACACAGGGATTTT. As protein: CASSVTGHRDF.

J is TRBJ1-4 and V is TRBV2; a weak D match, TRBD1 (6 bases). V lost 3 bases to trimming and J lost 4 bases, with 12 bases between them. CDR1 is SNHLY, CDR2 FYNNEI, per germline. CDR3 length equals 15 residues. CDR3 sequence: CASSEVTGVNEKLFF. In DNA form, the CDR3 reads TGTGCCAGCAGTGAGGTGACAGGAGTTAATGAAAAACTGTTTTTT.

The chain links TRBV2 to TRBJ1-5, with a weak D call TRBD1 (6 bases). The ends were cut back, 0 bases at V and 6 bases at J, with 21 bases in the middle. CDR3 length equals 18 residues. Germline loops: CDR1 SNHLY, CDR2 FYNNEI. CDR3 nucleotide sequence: TGTGCCAGCAGTGAAGCGGAAGGGGGTGCCGGCGGTGGTCAGCCCCAGCATTTT. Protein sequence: CASSEAEGGAGGGQPQHF. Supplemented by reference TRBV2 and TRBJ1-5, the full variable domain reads EPEVTQTPSHQVTQMGQEVILRCVPISNHLYFYWYRQILGQKVEFLVSFYNNEISEKSEIFDDQFSVERPDGSNFTLKIRSTKLEDSAMYFCASSEAEGGAGGGQPQHFGDGTRLSIL.

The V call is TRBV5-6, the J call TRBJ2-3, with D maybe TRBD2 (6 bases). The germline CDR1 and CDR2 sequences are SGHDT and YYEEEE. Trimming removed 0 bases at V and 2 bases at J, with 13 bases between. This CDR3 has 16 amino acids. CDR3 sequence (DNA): TGTGCCAGCAGCTTGGGGGGGGTCCTCAACACAGATACGCAGTATTTT. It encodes CASSLGGVLNTDTQYF. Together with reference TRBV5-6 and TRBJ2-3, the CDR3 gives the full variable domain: DAGVTQSPTHLIKTRGQQVTLRCSPKSGHDTVSWYQQALGQGPQFIFQYYEEEERQRGNFPDRFSGHQFPNYSSELNVNALLLGDSALYLCASSLGGVLNTDTQYFGPGTRLTVL.

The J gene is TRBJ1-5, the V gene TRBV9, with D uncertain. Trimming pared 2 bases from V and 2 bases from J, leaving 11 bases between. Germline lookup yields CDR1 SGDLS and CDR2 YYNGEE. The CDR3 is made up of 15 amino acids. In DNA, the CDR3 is TGTGCCAGCAGCGTCAGTGAAAGTCGCAATCAGCCCCAGCATTTT. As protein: CASSVSESRNQPQHF. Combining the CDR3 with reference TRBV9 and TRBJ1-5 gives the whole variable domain DSGVTQTPKHLITATGQRVTLRCSPRSGDLSVYWYQQSLDQGLQFLIQYYNGEERAKGNILERFSAQQFPDLHSELNLSSLELGDSALYFCASSVSESRNQPQHFGDGTRLSIL.

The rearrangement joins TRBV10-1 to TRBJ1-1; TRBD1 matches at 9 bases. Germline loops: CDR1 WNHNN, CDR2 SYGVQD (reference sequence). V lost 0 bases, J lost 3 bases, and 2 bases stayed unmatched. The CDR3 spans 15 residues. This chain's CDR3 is CASSESGQGYTEAFF. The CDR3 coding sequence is TGCGCCAGCAGTGAGTCGGGACAGGGATACACTGAAGCTTTCTTT.

DNA of the CDR3: TGTGCCAGCAGCGTAGAGGGGAAGGGGGTGTATGGCTACACCTTC. Its protein product is CASSVEGKGVYGYTF. This chain connects TRBV9 to TRBJ1-2; D is possibly TRBD1 (6 bases). The CDR3 is made up of 15 amino acids. V was pared by 0 bases and J by 5 bases, with 14 bases between. Germline V gene data show CDR1 as SGDLS and CDR2 as YYNGEE.

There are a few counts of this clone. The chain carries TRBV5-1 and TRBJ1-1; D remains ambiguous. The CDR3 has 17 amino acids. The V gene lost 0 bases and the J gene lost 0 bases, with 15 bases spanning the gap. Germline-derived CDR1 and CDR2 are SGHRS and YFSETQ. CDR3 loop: CASSLDPQTQMNTEAFF. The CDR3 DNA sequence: TGCGCCAGCAGCTTGGATCCCCAGACACAGATGAACACTGAAGCTTTCTTT.

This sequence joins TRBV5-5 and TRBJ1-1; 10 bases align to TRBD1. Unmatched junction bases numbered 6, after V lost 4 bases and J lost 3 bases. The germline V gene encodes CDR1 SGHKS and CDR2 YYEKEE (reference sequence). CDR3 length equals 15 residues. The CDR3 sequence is CASSPGQGWDTEAFF. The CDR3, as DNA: TGTGCCAGCAGCCCGGGACAGGGGTGGGACACTGAAGCTTTCTTT.

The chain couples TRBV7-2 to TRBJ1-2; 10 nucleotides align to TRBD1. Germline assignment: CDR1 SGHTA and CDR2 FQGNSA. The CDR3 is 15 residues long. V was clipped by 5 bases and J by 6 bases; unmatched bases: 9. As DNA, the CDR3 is TGTGCCAGCAGCGGACGGGACAGGGGAGTCGATGGCTACACCTTC. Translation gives CASSGRDRGVDGYTF.

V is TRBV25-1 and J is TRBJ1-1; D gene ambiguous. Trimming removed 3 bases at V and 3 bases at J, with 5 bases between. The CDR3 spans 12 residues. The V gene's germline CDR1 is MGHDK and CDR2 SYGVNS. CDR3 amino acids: CASSEDYTEAFF. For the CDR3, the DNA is TGTGCCAGCAGTGAGGACTACACTGAAGCTTTCTTT.

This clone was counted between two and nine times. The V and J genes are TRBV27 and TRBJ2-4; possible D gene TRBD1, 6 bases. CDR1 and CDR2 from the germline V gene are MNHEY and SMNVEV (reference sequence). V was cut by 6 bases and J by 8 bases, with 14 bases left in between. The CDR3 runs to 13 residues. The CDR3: CASSFQGLDIQYF. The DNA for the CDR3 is TGTGCCAGCAGCTTCCAGGGGCTTGACATTCAGTACTTC.

In DNA form, the CDR3 reads TGTGCCAGCAGTGGACAGGGGTCTGATTACTATGGCTACACCTTC. Residues: CASSGQGSDYYGYTF. The gene calls are TRBV2 and TRBJ1-2, with 8 positions matching TRBD1. J was trimmed by 3 bases and V by 4 bases; bases with no gene match: 7. Germline CDR1 is SNHLY and CDR2 is FYNNEI. The CDR3 has 15 residues.

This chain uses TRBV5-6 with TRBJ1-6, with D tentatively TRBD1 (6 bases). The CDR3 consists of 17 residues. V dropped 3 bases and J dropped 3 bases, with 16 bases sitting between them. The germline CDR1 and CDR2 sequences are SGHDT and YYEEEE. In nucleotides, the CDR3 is TGTGCCAGCAGCTGGGCCGTGGACAGTCTCTATAATTCACCCCTCCACTTT. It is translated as CASSWAVDSLYNSPLHF. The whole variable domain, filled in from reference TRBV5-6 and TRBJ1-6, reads DAGVTQSPTHLIKTRGQQVTLRCSPKSGHDTVSWYQQALGQGPQFIFQYYEEEERQRGNFPDRFSGHQFPNYSSELNVNALLLGDSALYLCASSWAVDSLYNSPLHFGNGTRLTVT.

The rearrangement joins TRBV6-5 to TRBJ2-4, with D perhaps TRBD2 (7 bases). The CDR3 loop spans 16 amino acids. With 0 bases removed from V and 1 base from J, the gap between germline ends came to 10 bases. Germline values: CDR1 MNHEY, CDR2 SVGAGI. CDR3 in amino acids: CASSYSTGGAKNIQYF. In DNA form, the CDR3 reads TGTGCCAGCAGTTACTCGACGGGGGGCGCCAAAAACATTCAGTACTTC.

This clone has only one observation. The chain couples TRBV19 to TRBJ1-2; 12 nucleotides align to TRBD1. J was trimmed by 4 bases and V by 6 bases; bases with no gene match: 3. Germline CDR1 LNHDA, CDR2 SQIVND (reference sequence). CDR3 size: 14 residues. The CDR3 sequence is CASRPGQGAYGYTF. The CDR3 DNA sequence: TGTGCCAGTAGGCCGGGACAGGGGGCCTATGGCTACACCTTC.

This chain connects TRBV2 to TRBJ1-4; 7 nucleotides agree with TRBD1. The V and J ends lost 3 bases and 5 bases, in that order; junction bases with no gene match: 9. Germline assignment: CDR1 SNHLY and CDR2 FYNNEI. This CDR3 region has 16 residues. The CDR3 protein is CASSDRGATRNEKLFF. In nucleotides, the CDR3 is TGTGCCAGCAGTGACAGGGGGGCCACCCGGAATGAAAAACTGTTTTTT.

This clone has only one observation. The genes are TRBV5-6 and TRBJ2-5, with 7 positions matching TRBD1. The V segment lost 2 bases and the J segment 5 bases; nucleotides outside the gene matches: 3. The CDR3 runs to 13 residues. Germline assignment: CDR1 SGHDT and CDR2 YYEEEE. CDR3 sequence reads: CASSFTGDETQYF. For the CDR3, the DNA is TGTGCCAGCAGCTTCACAGGGGACGAGACCCAGTACTTC.

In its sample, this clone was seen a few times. The CDR3: CASQGAPNSPLHF. CDR3 sequence (DNA): TGTGCCAGCCAGGGGGCCCCAAATTCACCCCTCCACTTT. The rearrangement uses TRBV7-9 and TRBJ1-6; 8 nucleotides agree with TRBD1. V lost 8 bases to trimming and J lost 7 bases; unmatched junction nucleotides: 4. The CDR3 consists of 13 residues. Germline-derived CDR1 and CDR2 are SEHNR and FQNEAQ (reference sequence).

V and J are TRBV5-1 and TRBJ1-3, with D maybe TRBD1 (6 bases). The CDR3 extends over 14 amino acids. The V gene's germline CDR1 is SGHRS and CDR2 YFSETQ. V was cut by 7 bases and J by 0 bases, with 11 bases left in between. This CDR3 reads CASATGNSGNTIYF. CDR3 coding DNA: TGCGCCAGCGCCACAGGGAACTCTGGAAACACCATATATTTT.

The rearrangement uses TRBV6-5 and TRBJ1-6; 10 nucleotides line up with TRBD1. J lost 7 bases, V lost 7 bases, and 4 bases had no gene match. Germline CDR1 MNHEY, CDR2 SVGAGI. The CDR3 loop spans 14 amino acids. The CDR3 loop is CASNRQGANSPLHF. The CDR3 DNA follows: TGTGCCAGCAACCGACAGGGGGCCAATTCACCCCTCCACTTT.

The CDR3: CASSRGETQYF. The CDR3 region has the DNA TGTGCCAGCAGCCGAGGTGAGACCCAGTACTTC. J is TRBJ2-5 and V is TRBV27; D call uncertain. V lost 6 bases, J lost 5 bases, and 7 bases lay in between. This CDR3 spans 11 amino acids. Looked up from germline, CDR1 is MNHEY and CDR2 is SMNVEV (reference sequence).